This T cell receptor beta chain is drawn from a study of cytotoxic CD8 clonotypes in ibrutinib-treated CLL. Study details: Researchers reported 11 to 12 relapsed/refractory and about 14 treatment-naive patients, 17 to 18 of them IGHV unmutated. The study's findings and limits: Shared public clonotypes were rare, and on treatment they either got smaller or stayed the same.

Depths of 1 in 200,000 to 1 in 1 million T cells were the sequencing target. Data came from immunoSEQ multiplex PCR; TCRdb stores just in-frame clones and leaves some out. This table holds about 97,000 clones, 70% to 80% found once. Genomic DNA in a quantity of about 2.1 micrograms was derived from cryopreserved PBMCs for TCR beta libraries. From germline, CDR1 is SEHNR and CDR2 FQNEAQ (reference sequence). V was shortened by 10 bases and J by 2 bases, with 12 bases between the two germline ends. CDR3 length: 13 residues. To note about this clone: The target antigen is unknown.

The sample consisted of PBMCs, taken after 12 months of ibrutinib treatment. The rearrangement uses TRBV7-9 and TRBJ1-3; D perhaps matches TRBD1 (6 bases). The TCR comes from a human donor with chronic lymphocytic leukemia. The CDR3 spells CATRQVAGNTIYF. CDR3 bases: TGTGCCACTAGACAGGTAGCTGGAAACACCATATATTTT.